This TCR beta chain was profiled in a study of T-cell memory formation after mild COVID-19. In the study overall: TCR clusters largely stayed donor specific.

The CDR3 has 14 amino acids. V was cut by 2 bases and J by 5 bases, with 10 bases left in between. Germline V gene data show CDR1 as SNHLY and CDR2 as FYNNEI. Findings and limits, study-wide: Balance between CD4 and CD8 was seen in clones contracting day 15 to 85, and a CD4+ lean was seen in later expanders. Contracting CD4+ clones were located mainly in CM and EM, and CD8+ clones in EMRA. Second-wave clones reaching peak frequency on day 37 lacked confirmed SARS-CoV-2 specificity.

Each CDR3 protein gets one entry after TCRdb re-called the 5' RACE reads with MiXCR. The sample records about 470,000 distinct CDR3 sequences, roughly 25% being singletons. Regarding this clonotype: Its cognate antigen is unknown.

The sequence came from an adult woman who had mild COVID-19 (a few samples of this study predate the infection). Cell type and time point are not known. V usage is TRBV2 and J usage is TRBJ2-4; D remains ambiguous. Material for sequencing was PBMCs or a T cell subset sorted from them (not recorded which). The CDR3 loop reads CASSEIHTENIQYF. The CDR3 DNA reads as TGTGCCAGCAGTGAAATTCATACAGAAAACATTCAGTACTTC.